Listed here are 17 T cell receptor beta chains from one sample, sequenced in a study of vaccination and CD4 T cells after COVID-19. What these receptors recognize is not known. The time point was: late sampling 161 to 241 days after vaccination in three convalescent patients. The treatment is: roughly 10-day PBMC culture with coronavirus spike peptide pools or control peptides (ViraFEST assay). Cultured CD4+ T-cell DNA underwent Oncomine TCR Beta short-read sequencing. Using its own MiXCR run on the PCR reads, TCRdb lists one record per CDR3 protein. The sample records 20,000 to 30,000 distinct CDR3 sequences, under 50% being singletons. The material was CD4+ T cells from blood, cultured in vitro, obtained about 7 months after SARS-CoV-2 vaccination. These receptors originate from a human donor who had recovered from COVID-19.

The chain joins TRBV6-5 to TRBJ1-6, with TRBD1 matching 9 bases. CDR3 length equals 16 residues. Germline lookup yields CDR1 MNHEY and CDR2 SVGAGI. V lost 2 bases, J lost 10 bases, and 9 bases stayed unmatched. The CDR3 coding sequence is TGTGCCAGCAGTTACACAGGACAGGGGACTCGCTCACCCCTCCACTTT. This translates into CASSYTGQGTRSPLHF.

In the case of this clonotype: Its ends do not fully match the called genes, so a read error is possible. The CDR3 DNA follows: TGTGCCAGCAGTTTAGCGACTAGCGGGAGCTCAGATACGCAGTATTTT. Amino acids: CASSLATSGSSDTQYF. V and J are TRBV7-9 and TRBJ2-3; 12 nucleotides match TRBD2. Germline-derived CDR1 and CDR2 are SEHNR and FQNEAQ (reference sequence). This CDR3 is built from 16 residues.

V gene TRBV7-9 combines with J gene TRBJ2-5; TRBD1 might be the D (7 bases). The CDR3 contains 12 residues. Between the trimmed V and J ends, which lost 10 bases and 5 bases, there was a span of 14 bases. Germline V gene sequence: CDR1 SEHNR, CDR2 FQNEAQ (reference sequence). The chain's CDR3 is CAIGGGAETQYF. The CDR3 DNA follows: TGTGCCATTGGAGGGGGCGCGGAGACCCAGTACTTC.

Note on this clonotype: The junction departs from the called germline gene at one end, perhaps through a read error. The chain is built from TRBV7-8 and TRBJ2-3, with a weak D call TRBD1 (5 bases). The CDR3 has 13 amino acids. Germline V gene data show CDR1 as SGHVS and CDR2 as FQNEAQ. CDR3 loop: CTSSDQGLDTQYF. CDR3 DNA sequence: TGTACCAGCAGCGATCAGGGTTTGGATACGCAGTATTTT.

DNA of the CDR3: TGTGCCAGTTCCCCAATTCAGATTAACTATGGCTACACCTTC. Translated, it gives CASSPIQINYGYTF. The chain links TRBV19 to TRBJ1-2; D gene unclear. The V and J ends lost 8 bases and 1 base respectively, with 14 bases between them. Germline V gives CDR1 LNHDA, CDR2 SQIVND (reference sequence). This CDR3 spans 14 amino acids.

This clonotype was seen a few times. The rearrangement uses TRBV6-2 or TRBV6-3 and TRBJ2-2; weak D call: TRBD2 (5 bases). V was trimmed by 0 bases and J by 7 bases, leaving 12 bases between them. The CDR3 loop spans 15 amino acids. The germline V gene encodes CDR1 MNHEY and CDR2 SVGEGT. CDR3: CASSYSPEGSGELFF. For the CDR3, the DNA is TGTGCCAGCAGTTACTCCCCCGAGGGTAGCGGGGAGCTGTTTTTT.

In the case of this clonotype: A junction boundary mismatches the germline segment, possibly from a read error. The chain joins TRBV2 to TRBJ1-1; 7 bases match TRBD1. Germline lookup yields CDR1 SNHLY and CDR2 FYNNEI. CDR3 length equals 14 residues. The CDR3 region is CAGRGNQGDIEAFF. CDR3 DNA: TGTGCCGGCAGAGGAAATCAGGGGGACATTGAAGCTTTCTTT.

CDR3 DNA sequence: TGCAGTGCTGCCCGGGACTTTTCTGGGGCCAACGTCCTGACTTTC. Its translation is CSAARDFSGANVLTF. The rearrangement uses TRBV20-1 and TRBJ2-6; TRBD2 is a possible D gene (6 bases). Germline V gene lookup returns CDR1 DFQATT and CDR2 SNEGSKA (reference sequence). With 5 bases removed from V and 1 base from J, the gap between germline ends came to 12 bases. The CDR3 extends over 15 amino acids.

The chain employs TRBV7-9 and TRBJ2-4, with a tentative D call TRBD1 (6 bases). Germline CDR1 SEHNR, CDR2 FQNEAQ (reference sequence). V dropped 3 bases and J dropped 6 bases, with 6 bases sitting between them. There are 12 residues in the CDR3. The CDR3 DNA follows: TGTGCCAGCAGCTTGGACAGAAACATTCAGTACTTC. Protein: CASSLDRNIQYF.

This chain links TRBV19 with TRBJ1-5; D uncertain. The CDR3 sequence is 13 residues long. Germline-derived CDR1 and CDR2 are LNHDA and SQIVND (reference sequence). V was clipped by 5 bases and J by 4 bases, with 9 bases between them. Here the CDR3 DNA reads TGTGCCAGTAGTCTTACGCATAATCAGCCCCAGCATTTT. Encoded protein: CASSLTHNQPQHF.

Concerning this clonotype: An end of the junction differs from the germline gene, which may be a read error. The CDR3 nucleotides are TGCAGTGCTAGTTTTGGGACTAGCGGTGCGGCCTTC. It specifies CSASFGTSGAAF. The chain has TRBV20-1 and TRBJ2-1, with 11 bases fitting TRBD2. The germline V gene encodes CDR1 DFQATT and CDR2 SNEGSKA (reference sequence). The CDR3 length is 12 residues.

This chain connects TRBV19 to TRBJ1-5; no clear D gene. V was cut by 10 bases and J by 2 bases, with 18 bases left in between. CDR3 length: 15 amino acids. Per the germline V gene, CDR1 is LNHDA and CDR2 is SQIVND (reference sequence). CDR3 nucleotide sequence: TGTGCCATCAAAGACGATCCGGCGGGCAATCAGCCCCAGCATTTT. Amino acids: CAIKDDPAGNQPQHF. The full variable domain, rest sourced from reference TRBV19 and TRBJ1-5, is DGGITQSPKYLFRKEGQNVTLSCEQNLNHDAMYWYRQDPGQGLRLIYYSQIVNDFQKGDIAEGYSVSREKKESFPLTVTSAQKNPTAFYLCAIKDDPAGNQPQHFGDGTRLSIL.

V gene TRBV7-8 combines with J gene TRBJ2-3, with D perhaps TRBD1 or TRBD2 (5 bases each). Germline V gene lookup returns CDR1 SGHVS and CDR2 FQNEAQ. This CDR3 region has 13 residues. Between the trimmed V and J ends, which lost 5 bases and 6 bases, there was a span of 12 bases. CDR3 sequence (DNA): TGTGCCAGCAGCCCGGGACCCGAGGATACGCAGTATTTT. Translated: CASSPGPEDTQYF.

The chain combines TRBV20-1 with TRBJ1-5; TRBD1 is a possible D gene (6 bases). V was cut by 0 bases and J by 6 bases, with 15 bases left in between. Per the germline V gene, CDR1 is DFQATT and CDR2 is SNEGSKA (reference sequence). This CDR3 region has 15 residues. CDR3 DNA sequence: TGCAGTGCTAGAGAGGGGGGGGGCGAGGGTCAGCCCCAGCATTTT. Protein product: CSAREGGGEGQPQHF.

The V call is TRBV6-1, the J call TRBJ1-2, with TRBD1 as a possible D gene (6 bases). The germline gives CDR1 MNHNS, CDR2 SASEGT. Trimming removed 6 bases from V and 7 bases from J, with 18 bases in between. The CDR3 has 14 residues. The CDR3 coding sequence is TGTGCCAGCAGGCGAGACAGGAAAGGTTTTGGCTACACCTTC. It is translated as CASRRDRKGFGYTF.

The rearrangement uses TRBV20-1 and TRBJ2-1, with 14 bases fitting TRBD2. Trimming cost V 0 bases and J 3 bases; bases outside gene matches: 4. From germline, CDR1 is DFQATT and CDR2 SNEGSKA (reference sequence). This CDR3 contains 17 residues. CDR3 sequence (DNA): TGCAGTGCTAGAGATATGGGACTAGCGGGAGTCTACAATGAGCAGTTCTTC. Its protein product is CSARDMGLAGVYNEQFF.

This clonotype has a handful of counts. The chain recombines TRBV20-1 with TRBJ2-7; D uncertain. Trimming removed 3 bases from V and 3 bases from J, with 18 bases in between. The CDR3 is made up of 15 amino acids. CDR1 DFQATT and CDR2 SNEGSKA come from the germline V gene (reference sequence). CDR3 DNA: TGCAGTGCTAGCGGTGGATCGGGCACCTACTACGAGCAGTACTTC. Protein: CSASGGSGTYYEQYF.